The present T cell receptor beta chain was sequenced within a study of cytomegalovirus exposure and HLA in healthy donors (dated by TCRdb to 2016 to 2017). About the study as a whole: A later analysis indicated that the 120 validation repertoires were generated on the platform also employed for the roughly 650 repertoires of the first cohort. Along with the roughly 670-subject first cohort, a separate validation cohort of over a hundred different subjects was used. The study was designed to test whether signatures of past pathogen exposure could be identified by cataloging public T cell receptors. To predict cytomegalovirus infection status, the study combined high-throughput TCR immunosequencing, statistical association of individual TCRs with disease status, and machine learning. The investigation overall reported the following: Most TCR sequences were seen in very few donors, while some public TCRs were found in many individuals. A few of the identified cytomegalovirus-associated TCR beta chains were confirmed in vitro to be specific for cytomegalovirus antigens. A later analysis found that TCRs clustered in the first cohort also tended to co-occur in the roughly 120 validation repertoires, with approximately 95% of cluster scores above 0. The study listed 164 TCR beta chains as associated with cytomegalovirus. All 120 or so repertoires were used to score co-occurrence in the validation cohort in a later analysis, because that analysis had no HLA typing for the cohort. The authors suggested that the approach could potentially be generalized to other disease states and immunological phenotypes. The classifier was reported to diagnose cytomegalovirus status with high specificity and sensitivity in both the original and validation cohorts.

The CDR3 goes from the cysteine to the phenylalanine over 21 residues. Only the CDR3 portion is preserved as DNA: 63 bases, with reading frame beginning at the first base. The germline V gene yields LGHNA for CDR1 and YNFKEQ for CDR2. V and J are trimmed by 1 base and 7 bases, and the gene matches miss 24 bases of the junction. Separate from the approximately 700-subject first cohort, the validation cohort of roughly 130 subjects was the group to which the donors belonged. The library was generated by the immunoSEQ multiplex PCR assay. From the authors' description of their analysis: A statistical classification framework was built to diagnose cytomegalovirus status from the catalog of TCR beta chain sequences. In TCRdb, the immuneACCESS table is reduced to in-frame sequences with V and J assigned. These tables do not hold every clone; where another copy was compared, an unresolved V gene accounts for under half, and the others remain unexplained. For V, J and clone size, that table is used; D and trimming come from the DNA. Present in this sample are tens of thousands of clones, roughly 91% of which were seen just once. Around 1.7% of the sample rests with the top ten.

With regard to this clone: The target of this receptor is not known. Base-call qualities are not available, and no considerably larger clone is one nucleotide away.

This clonotype was sampled from a woman younger than 35 in good health and CMV-seronegative. The V gene is TRBV4-2 and the J gene is TRBJ2-3; TRBD2 matches 9 bases in the middle. Sequencing input: PBMCs. The DNA is TGTGCCAGCAGCCAAGGGACGGGAGCGGGAGGACCCAGACACCCTCAATATACGCAGTATTTT. Protein translation: CASSQGTGAGGPRHPQYTQYF.